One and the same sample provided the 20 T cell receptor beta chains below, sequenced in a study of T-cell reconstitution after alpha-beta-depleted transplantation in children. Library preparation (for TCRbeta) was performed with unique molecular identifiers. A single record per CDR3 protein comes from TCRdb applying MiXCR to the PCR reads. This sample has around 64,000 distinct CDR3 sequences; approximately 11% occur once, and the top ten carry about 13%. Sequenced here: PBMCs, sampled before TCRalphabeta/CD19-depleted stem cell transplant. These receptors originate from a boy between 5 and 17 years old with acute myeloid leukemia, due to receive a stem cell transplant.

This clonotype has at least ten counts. In DNA form, the CDR3 reads TGTGCCAGCAGTGGCATAGCGGGAGGGCCGGCCTACGAGCAGTACTTC. It yields the protein CASSGIAGGPAYEQYF. J is TRBJ2-7 and V is TRBV12-3 or TRBV12-4, with TRBD2 identical over 11 bases. The trim removed 5 bases at V and 2 bases at J, leaving 8 bases unmatched. The CDR3 covers 16 residues.

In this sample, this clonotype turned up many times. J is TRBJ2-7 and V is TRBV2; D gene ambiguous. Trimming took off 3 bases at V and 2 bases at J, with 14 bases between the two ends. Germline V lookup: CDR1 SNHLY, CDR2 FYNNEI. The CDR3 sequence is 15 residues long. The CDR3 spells CASSDWQFLPYEQYV. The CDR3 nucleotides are TGTGCCAGCAGTGATTGGCAGTTTCTCCCCTACGAGCAGTACGTC.

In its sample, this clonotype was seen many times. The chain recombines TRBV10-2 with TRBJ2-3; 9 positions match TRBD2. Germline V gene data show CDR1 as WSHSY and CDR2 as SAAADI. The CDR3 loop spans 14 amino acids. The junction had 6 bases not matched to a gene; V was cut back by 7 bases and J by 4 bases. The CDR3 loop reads CASKRGEESDTQYF. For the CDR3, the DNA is TGCGCCAGCAAGCGGGGGGAGGAGTCAGATACGCAGTATTTT.

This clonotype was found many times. CDR3 loop: CASSPRGPGWNEQFF. The CDR3 DNA reads as TGTGCCAGCAGTCCCCGGGGGCCAGGATGGAATGAGCAGTTCTTC. The gene calls are TRBV6-5 and TRBJ2-1; D may be TRBD1 or TRBD2 (6 bases each). Germline V CDR1 and CDR2: MNHEY, SVGAGI. The CDR3 runs 15 residues. Trimming pared 5 bases from V and 7 bases from J, leaving 18 bases between.

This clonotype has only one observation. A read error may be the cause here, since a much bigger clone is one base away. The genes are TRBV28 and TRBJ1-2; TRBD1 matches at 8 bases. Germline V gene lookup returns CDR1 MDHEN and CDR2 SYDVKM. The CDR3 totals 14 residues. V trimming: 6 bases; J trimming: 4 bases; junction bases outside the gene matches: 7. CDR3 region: CASSAGGRGYGYTF. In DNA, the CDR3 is TGTGCCAGCAGCGCAGGGGGCCGTGGCTATGGCTACACCTTC.

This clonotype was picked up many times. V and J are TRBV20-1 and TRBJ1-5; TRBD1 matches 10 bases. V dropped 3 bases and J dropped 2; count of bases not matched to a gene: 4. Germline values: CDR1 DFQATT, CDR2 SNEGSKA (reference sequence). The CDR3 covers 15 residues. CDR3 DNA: TGCAGTGCTAGTGCCGGGACAGGGGGCAATCAGCCCCAGCATTTT. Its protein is CSASAGTGGNQPQHF.

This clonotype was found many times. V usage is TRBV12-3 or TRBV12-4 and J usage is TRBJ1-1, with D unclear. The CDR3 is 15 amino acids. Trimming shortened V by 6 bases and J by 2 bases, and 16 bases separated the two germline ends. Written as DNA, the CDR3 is TGTGCCAGCAGCATAGGAGGGCGAGTTAACACTGAAGCTTTCTTT. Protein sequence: CASSIGGRVNTEAFF.

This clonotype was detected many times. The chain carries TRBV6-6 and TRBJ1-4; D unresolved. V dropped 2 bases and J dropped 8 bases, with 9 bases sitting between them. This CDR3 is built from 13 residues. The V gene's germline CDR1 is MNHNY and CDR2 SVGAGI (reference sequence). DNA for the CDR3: TGTGCCAGCAGTTACCGGGGAGGCGAAAAACTGTTTTTT. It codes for CASSYRGGEKLFF.

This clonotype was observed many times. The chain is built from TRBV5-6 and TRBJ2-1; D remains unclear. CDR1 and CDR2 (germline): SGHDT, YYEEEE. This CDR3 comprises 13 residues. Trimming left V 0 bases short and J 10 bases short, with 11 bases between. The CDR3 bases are TGTGCCAGCAGCTTGGCCCCGTTTGGAGAGCAGTTCTTC. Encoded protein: CASSLAPFGEQFF.

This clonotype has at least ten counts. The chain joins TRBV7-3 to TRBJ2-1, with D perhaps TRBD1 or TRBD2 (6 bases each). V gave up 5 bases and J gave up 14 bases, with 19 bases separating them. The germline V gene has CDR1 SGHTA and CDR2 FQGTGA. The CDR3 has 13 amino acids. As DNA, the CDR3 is TGTGCCAGCAGCGCCGGGGGCGCCGGGGCGGAGTTCTTC. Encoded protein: CASSAGGAGAEFF.

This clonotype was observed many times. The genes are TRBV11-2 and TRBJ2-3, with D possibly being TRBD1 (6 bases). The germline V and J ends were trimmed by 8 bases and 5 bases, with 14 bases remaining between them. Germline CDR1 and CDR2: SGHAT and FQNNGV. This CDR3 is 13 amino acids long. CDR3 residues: CASRNQGRDTQYF. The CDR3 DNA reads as TGTGCCAGCCGAAACCAGGGGAGAGATACGCAGTATTTT.

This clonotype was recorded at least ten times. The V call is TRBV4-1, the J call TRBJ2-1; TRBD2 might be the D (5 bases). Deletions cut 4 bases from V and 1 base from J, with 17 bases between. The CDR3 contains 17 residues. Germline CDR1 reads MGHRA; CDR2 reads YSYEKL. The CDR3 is CASSLQTRSVSYNEQFF. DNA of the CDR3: TGCGCCAGCAGCCTCCAGACTCGTAGCGTGTCCTACAATGAGCAGTTCTTC.

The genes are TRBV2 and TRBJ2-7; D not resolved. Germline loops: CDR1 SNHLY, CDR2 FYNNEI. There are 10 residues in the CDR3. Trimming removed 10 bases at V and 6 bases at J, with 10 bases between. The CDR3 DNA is TGTGCCATCCAGAGGCCCGAGCAGTACTTC. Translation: CAIQRPEQYF.

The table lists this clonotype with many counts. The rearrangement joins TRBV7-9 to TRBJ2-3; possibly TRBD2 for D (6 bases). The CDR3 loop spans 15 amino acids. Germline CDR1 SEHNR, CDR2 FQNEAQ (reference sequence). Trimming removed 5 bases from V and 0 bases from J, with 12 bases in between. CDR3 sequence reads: CASSMGLPSTDTQYF. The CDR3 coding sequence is TGTGCCAGCAGCATGGGACTTCCCAGCACAGATACGCAGTATTTT.

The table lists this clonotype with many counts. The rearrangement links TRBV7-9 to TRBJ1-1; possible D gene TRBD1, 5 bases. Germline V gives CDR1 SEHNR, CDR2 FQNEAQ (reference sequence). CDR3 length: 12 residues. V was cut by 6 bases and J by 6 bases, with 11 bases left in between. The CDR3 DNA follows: TGTGCCAGCAGTTGGGTGGGGCCTGAAGCTTTCTTT. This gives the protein CASSWVGPEAFF.

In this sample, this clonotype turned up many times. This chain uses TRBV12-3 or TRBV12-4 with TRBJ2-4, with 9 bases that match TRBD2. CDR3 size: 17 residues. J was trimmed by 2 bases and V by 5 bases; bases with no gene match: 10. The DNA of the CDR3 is TGTGCCAGCAGTGACTTTAGCGGGAGCGGGTCCAAAAACATTCAGTACTTC. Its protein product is CASSDFSGSGSKNIQYF.

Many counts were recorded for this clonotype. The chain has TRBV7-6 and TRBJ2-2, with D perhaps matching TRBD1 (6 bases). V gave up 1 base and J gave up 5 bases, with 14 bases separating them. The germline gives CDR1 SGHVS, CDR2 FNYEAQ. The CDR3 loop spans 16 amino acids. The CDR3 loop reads CASSLVGGVGTGELFF. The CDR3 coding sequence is TGTGCCAGCAGCTTAGTTGGGGGCGTAGGTACCGGGGAGCTGTTTTTT.

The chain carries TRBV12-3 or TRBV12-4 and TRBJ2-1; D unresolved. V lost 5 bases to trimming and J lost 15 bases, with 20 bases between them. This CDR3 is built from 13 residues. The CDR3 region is CASSHLPTPDPFF. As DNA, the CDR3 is TGTGCCAGCAGTCACCTACCGACTCCCGATCCGTTCTTC.

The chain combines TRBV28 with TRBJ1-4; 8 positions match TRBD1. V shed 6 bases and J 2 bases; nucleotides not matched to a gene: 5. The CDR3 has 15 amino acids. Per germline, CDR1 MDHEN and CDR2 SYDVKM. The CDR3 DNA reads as TGTGCCAGCAGCCTCAGGGGGCGTACTAATGAAAAACTGTTTTTT. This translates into CASSLRGRTNEKLFF.

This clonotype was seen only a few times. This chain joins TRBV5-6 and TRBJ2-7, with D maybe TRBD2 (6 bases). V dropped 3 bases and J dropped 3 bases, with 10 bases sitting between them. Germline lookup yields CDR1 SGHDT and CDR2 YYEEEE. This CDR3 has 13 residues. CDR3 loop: CASSSSGGYEQYV. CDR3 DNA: TGTGCCAGCAGCTCCTCCGGGGGCTACGAGCAGTACGTC.